Below, one T cell receptor (beta chain) is given with its context. Reverse transcription of about 0.5 to 1 ug RNA was carried out with random hexamers. TCRdb recomputed calls from the immunoSEQ multiplex PCR reads with MiXCR, one row per CDR3 protein. The data hold about 120,000 distinct CDR3 sequences, with roughly 94% observed a single time. In Susac syndrome patients, recently defined diagnostic criteria for definite or probable disease were met. These data belong to a study of CD8 T cells in Susac syndrome. Trimming took 3 bases from V and 1 from J, leaving 9 bases between them. Germline-derived CDR1 and CDR2 are LGHNA and YNFKEQ. This CDR3 is 14 amino acids long.

V usage is TRBV4-2 and J usage is TRBJ1-2, with a tentative D call TRBD1 (5 bases). The sample was CD8+ T cells from PBMCs. The origin of this receptor is a human donor with Susac syndrome. This CDR3 reads CASSHPDSNYGYTF. CDR3 bases: TGTGCCAGCAGCCACCCCGACAGTAACTATGGCTACACCTTC.